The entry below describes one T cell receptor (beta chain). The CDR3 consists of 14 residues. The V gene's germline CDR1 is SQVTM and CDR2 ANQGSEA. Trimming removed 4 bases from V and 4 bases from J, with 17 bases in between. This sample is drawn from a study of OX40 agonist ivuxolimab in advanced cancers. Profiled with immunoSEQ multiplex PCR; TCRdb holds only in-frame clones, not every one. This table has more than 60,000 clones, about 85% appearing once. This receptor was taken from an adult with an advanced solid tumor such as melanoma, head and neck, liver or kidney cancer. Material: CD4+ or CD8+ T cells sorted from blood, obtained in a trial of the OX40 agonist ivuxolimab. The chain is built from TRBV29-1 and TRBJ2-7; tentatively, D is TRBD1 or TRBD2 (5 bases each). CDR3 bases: TGCAGCGTTGCTGTCGGGGATTCAGGGTACGAGCAGTACTTC. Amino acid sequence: CSVAVGDSGYEQYF.